This record concerns one TCR beta chain sequence. Its specific antigen is unknown. No base-level quality is on record; no much larger clone is a single base apart. The immunoSEQ Assay, a bias-controlled multiplex PCR, was used to amplify TCRbeta CDR3 regions from genomic DNA. In the paper's pipeline: Nucleated cell counts per sample were estimated from amplification of reference gene primers within the assay. To quantify the absolute abundance of each unique TCRbeta CDR3 rearrangement, sequence reads were collapsed and filtered. Productive Simpson clonality was computed per sample as the square root of Simpson's diversity index over productive rearrangements. TCRdb carries this immuneACCESS record with in-frame sequences only. Its versions omit some clonotypes, under half of them owing to an unresolved V gene in the studies checked, with the rest unexplained. V and J calls and clone size are as listed in that table; D and trimming were resolved from the DNA. The sample has about 97,000 clones on record, 90% of them singletons. The top ten hold less than 2% of the sample.

This entry comes from a study of blood T cell repertoires in COVID-19 (TCRdb year 2020). About the study as a whole: Samples covering the acute and convalescent phases of COVID-19 were provided by collaborators in the United States, Italy and Spain. The material from the prospective study consisted of cDNA or gDNA derived from T cells, B-cell-depleted T cells, or PBMCs. Deeply sampled blood TCRbeta repertoires from subjects exposed to, actively infected with, or recovered from COVID-19 were included in the dataset. A freely available public database, intended as a resource for researchers studying the immune response to SARS-CoV-2, is where the repertoires were released. The samples were drawn from two sources: the first 160 participants of the ongoing ImmuneRACE study, and 1,254 subjects contributed by 6 global collaborators. A de-identified subject ID, COVID-19 status, age in years and sex were almost always included in the sample metadata. Where available, HLA class I and class II types were obtained from metadata supplied by the sample provider rather than from assay-based typing. The research as a whole found: The quantity of clinical and demographic metadata differed by source and by participant and was supplied without curation.

V is clipped by 0 bases and J by 0 bases, and the sequence between their germline boundaries is 9 bases long. The CDR3, from cysteine to phenylalanine, totals 16 residues. Only the CDR3 DNA stays, 48 bases, in frame from base 1. From a lookup of the germline V gene, CDR1 and CDR2 are KGHSH and LQKENI. The collaborating institutions used their own protocols to collect whole blood in K2EDTA tubes. Collaborator samples were shipped for TCRbeta analysis as frozen whole blood, isolated PBMCs, or DNA extracted from either sample type. The rearranged segments are TRBV18 and TRBJ1-3, with the D gene uncertain. The TCR comes from a man aged 60-69 years with acute or convalescent COVID-19. The sequenced sample consisted of peripheral blood. The DNA sequence follows: TGTGCCAGCTCACCACCCCGTGTTTACTCTGGAAACACCATATATTTT. The translation is CASSPPRVYSGNTIYF.